Listed here is a single TCR beta chain. Its antigen is undetermined. The sample originates from a study of blood T cells in healthy people across ages. General study findings and limits: The diversity estimates, figures obtained from one million T cells, were considered underestimates.

Per germline, CDR1 SGHNT and CDR2 YENEEA. V was clipped by 5 bases and J by 8 bases; unmatched bases: 4. The CDR3 is 13 amino acids. PCR was performed a second time for about 6 to 11 cycles using a sample-barcoded 5' primer and a J-beta primer mix. Unique molecular identifiers of 12 random nucleotides labeled each cDNA. Each CDR3 protein gets one entry after TCRdb re-called the 5' RACE reads with MiXCR. The data show 650,000 to 1,000,000 distinct CDR3 sequences, about 36% seen once. The material sequenced was blood. The J gene is TRBJ2-1, the V gene TRBV11-3, with 9 bases identical to TRBD1. The TCR comes from a man younger than 30 in good health. Written as DNA, the CDR3 is TGTGCCAGCAGCGGGACAGGGTCCCATGAGCAGTTCTTC. Translated: CASSGTGSHEQFF.